This TCR beta chain was identified during a study of shared clonotypes between healthy human individuals. Only CD45RO-negative cells positively selected for CCR7 counted as naive CD8 cells, so terminally differentiated effector memory CD45RA+ cells were excluded. None of the donors, who were healthy HIV-negative adults, had recently had acute infections or vaccinations. Notes on the study in general: Clonotype sharing among donors, it was expected, would be affected by sequencing depth. Among the subsets, naive ones generally showed larger estimated richness than memory ones.

As concerns this clone: Antigen: not known.

The data were produced by immunoSEQ multiplex PCR, yet TCRdb's version contains in-frame clones alone and is incomplete. The table records around 2.1 million clones, about 93% of them present only once. V lost 2 bases and J 7 bases, leaving 18 bases between the germline ends. This CDR3 is built from 16 residues. Germline CDR1 MDHEN, CDR2 SYDVKM. The sequence came from a man between 18 and 29 years old in good health. Some clones in this sample may be carry-over from other donors' samples. This sequence joins TRBV28 and TRBJ1-3, with D perhaps matching TRBD1 (5 bases). The material sequenced was naive CD8+ T cells from PBMCs. CDR3 DNA sequence: TGTGCCAGCAGTTTACGATTCCCGGGACGGCGGAACACCATATATTTT. Protein: CASSLRFPGRRNTIYF.